The 18 T cell receptor beta chains below all came from one sample that was sequenced in a study of radiotherapy plus CTLA-4 blockade in lung cancer. Profiled with immunoSEQ multiplex PCR; TCRdb holds only in-frame clones, not every one. The table includes about 45,000 clones, roughly 60% detected once. The starting material was peripheral blood, obtained from a patient treated with radiotherapy plus ipilimumab. Receptor source: a human donor with non-small cell lung cancer who had a partial response to radiotherapy plus ipilimumab.

This chain links TRBV6-5 with TRBJ1-5, with 9 bases lining up with TRBD1. Germline trimming cut 9 bases from V and 4 bases from J; bases unmatched to any gene: 7. CDR3 size: 14 residues. Germline values: CDR1 MNHEY, CDR2 SVGAGI. Here the CDR3 DNA reads TGTGCCAGTGCCGGGACAGGGATTAATCAGCCCCAGCATTTT. It is translated as CASAGTGINQPQHF.

This chain links TRBV14 with TRBJ2-5; the match to TRBD2 covers 8 bases. The junction had 6 bases not matched to a gene; V was cut back by 4 bases and J by 2 bases. Germline V CDR1 and CDR2: SGHDN, FVKESK. This CDR3 is 15 amino acids long. The CDR3 protein is CASSLVAGMQETQYF. Written as DNA, the CDR3 is TGTGCCAGCAGCCTGGTAGCGGGGATGCAAGAGACCCAGTACTTC.

V is TRBV19 and J is TRBJ1-2; D possibly corresponds to TRBD1 (5 bases). The V gene's germline CDR1 is LNHDA and CDR2 SQIVND (reference sequence). Trimming left V 1 base short and J 7 bases short, with 10 bases between. This CDR3 contains 13 residues. DNA for the CDR3: TGTGCCAGTAGTATAGTCGGGGGTAGTGGCTACACCTTC. Translation gives CASSIVGGSGYTF. Filled out from reference TRBV19 and TRBJ1-2, the complete variable domain reads DGGITQSPKYLFRKEGQNVTLSCEQNLNHDAMYWYRQDPGQGLRLIYYSQIVNDFQKGDIAEGYSVSREKKESFPLTVTSAQKNPTAFYLCASSIVGGSGYTFGSGTRLTVV.

The rearrangement links TRBV6-5 to TRBJ1-2; 10 bases align to TRBD1. The CDR3 is 13 residues long. Germline lookup yields CDR1 MNHEY and CDR2 SVGAGI. The V segment lost 6 bases and the J segment 4 bases; nucleotides outside the gene matches: 2. CDR3 region: CASSGDRGYGYTF. DNA for the CDR3: TGTGCCAGCAGCGGGGACAGGGGCTATGGCTACACCTTC.

V is TRBV19 and J is TRBJ2-5, with D perhaps TRBD2 (6 bases). The germline CDR1 and CDR2 sequences are LNHDA and SQIVND (reference sequence). CDR3 length: 17 residues. Trimming pared 6 bases from V and 3 bases from J, leaving 23 bases between. CDR3 amino acids: CASSPSWGAGLKETQYF. The DNA for the CDR3 is TGTGCCAGTAGCCCCTCCTGGGGTGCGGGACTCAAAGAGACCCAGTACTTC.

The chain links TRBV6-1 to TRBJ1-5; 7 nucleotides match TRBD1. Germline CDR1 MNHNS, CDR2 SASEGT. CDR3 size: 14 residues. With V trimmed by 8 bases and J by 2 bases, 6 bases remained unmatched. CDR3 loop: CASHDRAGNQPQHF. The CDR3 region has the DNA TGTGCCAGCCATGACAGGGCGGGCAATCAGCCCCAGCATTTT.

This clone was detected only a few times. This chain joins TRBV7-6 and TRBJ2-1; TRBD2 might be the D (5 bases). V lost 3 bases and J 10 bases, leaving 19 bases between the germline ends. The CDR3 runs to 15 residues. The germline gives CDR1 SGHVS, CDR2 FNYEAQ. The CDR3 loop is CASSLGTDSYGEQFF. The CDR3 coding sequence is TGTGCCAGCAGCTTGGGAACGGACTCGTACGGGGAGCAGTTCTTC.

The V call is TRBV4-2, the J call TRBJ1-2; a weak D match, TRBD1 (6 bases). With 0 bases removed from V and 5 bases from J, the gap between germline ends came to 10 bases. The length of the CDR3 is 14 residues. The germline CDR1 and CDR2 sequences are LGHNA and YNFKEQ. CDR3 in amino acids: CASSQETGEYGYTF. The CDR3 bases are TGTGCCAGCAGCCAAGAGACAGGAGAATATGGCTACACCTTC.

This chain links TRBV6-6 with TRBJ1-4, with 8 bases that match TRBD1. This CDR3 contains 13 residues. Looked up from germline, CDR1 is MNHNY and CDR2 is SVGAGI (reference sequence). The V gene end was trimmed by 5 bases and the J gene end by 8 bases; junction bases not matched to a gene: 4. For the CDR3, the DNA is TGTGCCAGCAGTCCCCGGGACAGGGAAAAACTGTTTTTT. Translating gives CASSPRDREKLFF.

This clone was counted only a few times. The genes are TRBV9 and TRBJ1-2, with 7 bases identical to TRBD1. V shed 0 bases, J shed 4 bases, and the junction held 3 bases outside the gene matches. Germline V gene data show CDR1 as SGDLS and CDR2 as YYNGEE. CDR3 length: 14 residues. CDR3 sequence (DNA): TGTGCCAGCAGCGTAGGGCAGGGGGGCTATGGCTACACCTTC. Protein sequence: CASSVGQGGYGYTF.

The rearrangement uses TRBV21-1 and TRBJ1-6; the D segment call TRBD1 is taken from the table without a DNA check. TRBV21-1 is a pseudogene segment. The CDR3 contains 17 residues. The CDR3 region is CASRFSRAITDNSPLHF. In nucleotides, the CDR3 is TGTGCCAGCAGGTTCAGCAGGGCGATAACGGATAATTCACCCCTCCACTTT.

The J gene is TRBJ2-5, the V gene TRBV6-6; the match to TRBD1 covers 7 bases. CDR1 is MNHNY and CDR2 is SVGAGI in the germline V gene (reference sequence). The V segment lost 5 bases and the J segment 1 base; nucleotides outside the gene matches: 10. The CDR3 runs 16 residues. The CDR3 loop reads CASSSRDRVAQETQYF. CDR3 sequence (DNA): TGTGCCAGCAGTAGCCGGGACAGAGTAGCCCAAGAGACCCAGTACTTC.

The chain uses TRBV27 and TRBJ1-1; tentative D call: TRBD1 (5 bases). Germline loops: CDR1 MNHEY, CDR2 SMNVEV (reference sequence). The CDR3 runs to 16 residues. V lost 7 bases to trimming and J lost 8 bases, with 26 bases between them. The CDR3 is CASKSEGGAKRGEAFF. As DNA, the CDR3 is TGTGCCAGCAAATCAGAAGGCGGGGCCAAAAGGGGAGAAGCTTTCTTT.

The CDR3 DNA reads TGTGCCAGCAGCTTAGGGACTAGCGGACTCAATGAGCAGTTCTTC. Its protein product is CASSLGTSGLNEQFF. This chain links TRBV11-2 with TRBJ2-1, with 10 bases aligning to TRBD2. The J segment lost 6 bases and the V segment lost 1 base, leaving 3 bases of the junction unmatched. The germline V gene encodes CDR1 SGHAT and CDR2 FQNNGV. The CDR3 has 15 amino acids.

This clone was picked up a small number of times. The J gene is TRBJ1-5, the V gene TRBV27, with D tentatively TRBD1 (5 bases). Germline V gene data show CDR1 as MNHEY and CDR2 as SMNVEV (reference sequence). With 8 bases removed from V and 11 bases from J, the gap between germline ends came to 19 bases. The CDR3 consists of 13 residues. The CDR3 here is CASASSSSGAQHF. The CDR3 DNA sequence: TGTGCCAGCGCATCCTCCTCCTCGGGGGCCCAGCATTTT.

The chain employs TRBV7-3 and TRBJ2-5, with D possibly being TRBD2 (5 bases). Germline loops: CDR1 SGHTA, CDR2 FQGTGA. CDR3 length: 13 amino acids. V lost 2 bases, J lost 4 bases, and 8 bases lay in between. The CDR3, as DNA: TGTGCCAGCAGCTTATCGGGGAGAGAGACCCAGTACTTC. It specifies CASSLSGRETQYF. Using reference TRBV7-3 and TRBJ2-5 for the parts outside the CDR3, the full variable domain is GAGVSQTPSNKVTEKGKYVELRCDPISGHTALYWYRQSLGQGPEFLIYFQGTGAADDSGLPNDRFFAVRPEGSVSTLKIQRTERGDSAVYLCASSLSGRETQYFGPGTRLLVL.

The chain links TRBV11-2 to TRBJ1-5; 7 nucleotides align to TRBD1. This CDR3 contains 14 residues. The V segment lost 1 base and the J segment 7 bases; nucleotides outside the gene matches: 4. From germline, CDR1 is SGHAT and CDR2 FQNNGV. Here the CDR3 DNA reads TGTGCCAGCAGCTTAGGACAGGGAGGACAGCCCCAGCATTTT. Encoded protein: CASSLGQGGQPQHF.

This clone was detected only once. This sequence joins TRBV5-5 and TRBJ1-5; 7 bases align to TRBD1. The CDR3 consists of 16 residues. V gave up 0 bases and J gave up 3 bases; unmatched junction bases: 6. Germline CDR1 is SGHKS and CDR2 is YYEKEE (reference sequence). CDR3 residues: CASSLGGTEINQPQHF. CDR3 nucleotide sequence: TGTGCCAGCAGCTTGGGGGGGACAGAAATCAATCAGCCCCAGCATTTT.